This T cell receptor beta chain originates from a study of blood T cells in healthy people across ages. For the second PCR, which ran for about 6 to 11 cycles, a sample-barcoded 5' primer and a J-beta primer mix were used. TCRdb called the 5' RACE reads again in MiXCR, with one record for every CDR3 protein. The data hold hundreds of thousands of distinct CDR3 sequences, with around 30% observed a single time. Extracted total RNA amounted to at least 6 micrograms for each sample. Sequenced material: blood. This receptor was identified in an elderly woman in good health.

CDR3 DNA sequence: TGTGCCAGCAGTATACGGACAGGGTCAGATACGCAGTATTTT. Protein sequence: CASSIRTGSDTQYF. J is TRBJ2-3 and V is TRBV6-5, with 8 positions matching TRBD1. There are 14 residues in the CDR3. Germline CDR1 MNHEY, CDR2 SVGAGI. Germline trimming cut 5 bases from V and 4 bases from J; bases unmatched to any gene: 5.